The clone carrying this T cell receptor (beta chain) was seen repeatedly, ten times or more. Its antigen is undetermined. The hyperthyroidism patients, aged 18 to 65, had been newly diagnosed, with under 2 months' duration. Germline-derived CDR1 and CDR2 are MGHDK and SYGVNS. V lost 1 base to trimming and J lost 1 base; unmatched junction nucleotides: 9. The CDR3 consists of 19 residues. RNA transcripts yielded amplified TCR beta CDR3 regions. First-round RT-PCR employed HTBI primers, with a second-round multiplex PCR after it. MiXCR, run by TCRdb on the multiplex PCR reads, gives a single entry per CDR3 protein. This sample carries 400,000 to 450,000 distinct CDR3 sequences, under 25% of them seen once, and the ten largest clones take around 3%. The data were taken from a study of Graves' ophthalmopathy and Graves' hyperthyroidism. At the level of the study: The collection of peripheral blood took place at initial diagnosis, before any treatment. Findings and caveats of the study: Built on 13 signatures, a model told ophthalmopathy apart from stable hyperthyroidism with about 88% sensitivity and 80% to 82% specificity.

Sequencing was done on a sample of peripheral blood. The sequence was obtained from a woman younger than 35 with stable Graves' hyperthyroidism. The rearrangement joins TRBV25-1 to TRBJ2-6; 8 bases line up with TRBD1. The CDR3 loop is CASSEFQDRVVSGANVLTF. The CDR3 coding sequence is TGTGCCAGCAGTGAATTCCAGGACAGGGTTGTTTCTGGGGCCAACGTCCTGACTTTC. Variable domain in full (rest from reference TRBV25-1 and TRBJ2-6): EADIYQTPRYLVIGTGKKITLECSQTMGHDKMYWYQQDPGMELHLIHYSYGVNSTEKGDLSSESTVSRIRTEHFPLTLESARPSHTSQYLCASSEFQDRVVSGANVLTFGAGSRLTVL.